A single sample is the source of the 25 T cell receptor beta chains below, sequenced in a study of blood T cell repertoires in COVID-19. The method was immunoSEQ multiplex PCR; TCRdb's version includes in-frame clones alone and lacks a portion of them. This sample has some 80,000 clones, with 86% found just once. Source material: peripheral blood. The receptor source for this set is a human donor in a cohort sampled during active COVID-19.

CDR3 nucleotide sequence: TGCGCCAGCAGCCAAGATCGACTAGCTCTCTCGGCCCGCTACGAGCAGTACTTC. It is translated as CASSQDRLALSARYEQYF. This rearrangement joins TRBV4-1 to TRBJ2-7, with 7 bases identical to TRBD2. V trimming: 0 bases; J trimming: 3 bases; junction bases outside the gene matches: 14. Per the germline V gene, CDR1 is MGHRA and CDR2 is YSYEKL. The CDR3 is 18 amino acids.

This sequence joins TRBV5-4 and TRBJ1-6, with 8 bases identical to TRBD1. J was trimmed by 5 bases and V by 4 bases; bases with no gene match: 5. Germline CDR1 reads SGHNT; CDR2 reads YYREEE (reference sequence). The CDR3 is 15 amino acids. The CDR3 DNA follows: TGTGCCAGCAGCCTAATGACAGGGGATAATTCACCCCTCCACTTT. It specifies CASSLMTGDNSPLHF.

The chain couples TRBV27 to TRBJ2-7, with 7 positions matching TRBD1. Unmatched junction bases numbered 14, after V lost 3 bases and J lost 6 bases. Germline values: CDR1 MNHEY, CDR2 SMNVEV (reference sequence). The length of the CDR3 is 16 residues. CDR3: CASSFLLMTGTGEQYF. CDR3 DNA: TGTGCCAGCAGTTTCCTACTAATGACAGGGACGGGCGAGCAGTACTTC.

The chain employs TRBV9 and TRBJ2-1; tentatively, D is TRBD1 (6 bases). V was trimmed by 0 bases and J by 8 bases, leaving 9 bases between them. The CDR3 is 13 residues long. Germline V gene sequence: CDR1 SGDLS, CDR2 YYNGEE. CDR3 in amino acids: CASSVEQGHEQFF. The CDR3 DNA sequence: TGTGCCAGCAGCGTAGAGCAGGGGCATGAGCAGTTCTTC.

This clone was observed a single time. The chain recombines TRBV3-1 (or the pseudogene TRBV3-2) with TRBJ2-1; the D is unclear. The germline V gene encodes CDR1 LGHDT and CDR2 YNNKEL (reference sequence). The ends were cut back, 1 base at V and 5 bases at J, with 6 bases in the middle. CDR3 length equals 13 residues. CDR3 sequence: CASSQATNNEQFF. CDR3 bases: TGTGCCAGCAGCCAAGCGACAAACAATGAGCAGTTCTTC.

The chain carries TRBV5-1 and TRBJ2-4; D remains unclear. The CDR3 runs 14 residues. The germline V and J ends were trimmed by 1 base and 1 base, with 6 bases remaining between them. Per the germline V gene, CDR1 is SGHRS and CDR2 is YFSETQ. This CDR3 is CASSLTFAKNIQYF. The CDR3 coding sequence is TGCGCCAGCAGCTTGACATTCGCCAAAAACATTCAGTACTTC. Using reference TRBV5-1 and TRBJ2-4 for the parts outside the CDR3, the full variable domain is KAGVTQTPRYLIKTRGQQVTLSCSPISGHRSVSWYQQTPGQGLQFLFEYFSETQRNKGNFPGRFSGRQFSNSRSEMNVSTLELGDSALYLCASSLTFAKNIQYFGAGTRLSVL.

The V gene is TRBV4-1, the J gene TRBJ2-7, with a tentative D call TRBD1 (6 bases). The V end was cut by 4 bases, the J end by 0 bases, with 16 bases between. In germline, CDR1 is MGHRA, CDR2 YSYEKL. This CDR3 has 16 residues. The CDR3 sequence is CASSPLGQRSSYEQYF. CDR3 DNA: TGCGCCAGCAGCCCCCTAGGACAGAGGAGCTCCTACGAGCAGTACTTC.

This chain joins TRBV25-1 and TRBJ2-7, with D maybe TRBD2 (5 bases). The CDR3 runs to 15 residues. Trimming took off 8 bases at V and 3 bases at J, with 20 bases between the two ends. Germline V lookup: CDR1 MGHDK, CDR2 SYGVNS. The CDR3 DNA sequence: TGTGCCAGCCTTTATCACAAGCGGAGACGCTACGAGCAGTACTTC. Residues: CASLYHKRRRYEQYF.

This clone was detected a few times. This chain links TRBV7-2 with TRBJ1-1; possibly TRBD1 for D (6 bases). V lost 5 bases, J lost 0 bases, and 19 bases lay in between. CDR1 is SGHTA, CDR2 FQGNSA, per germline. CDR3 length: 17 residues. The CDR3 bases are TGTGCCAGCAGCACAGTGGCCAACAGGGCGATGAACACTGAAGCTTTCTTT. As protein: CASSTVANRAMNTEAFF.

The V call is TRBV7-3, the J call TRBJ2-2; D is ambiguous. The germline gives CDR1 SGHTA, CDR2 FQGTGA. Trimming left V 1 base short and J 3 bases short, with 9 bases between. The CDR3 covers 15 residues. The CDR3 here is CASSLIVTDTGELFF. CDR3 nucleotide sequence: TGTGCCAGCAGCTTAATAGTAACAGACACCGGGGAGCTGTTTTTT.

CDR3 sequence reads: CSVEEAMDWGEQFF. As DNA, the CDR3 is TGCAGCGTTGAAGAGGCGATGGACTGGGGTGAGCAGTTCTTC. V is TRBV29-1 and J is TRBJ2-1; D is perhaps TRBD2 (5 bases). The V gene lost 0 bases and the J gene lost 9 bases, with 15 bases spanning the gap. This CDR3 region has 14 residues. Germline V gene sequence: CDR1 SQVTM, CDR2 ANQGSEA.

This rearrangement joins TRBV9 to TRBJ2-3, with TRBD2 matching 13 bases. With V trimmed by 5 bases and J by 10 bases, 13 bases remained unmatched. Germline CDR1 reads SGDLS; CDR2 reads YYNGEE. This CDR3 has 16 residues. The CDR3 reads CASSLTSGGASHAQYF. The CDR3 DNA is TGTGCCAGCAGTCTTACTAGCGGGGGGGCTTCACATGCGCAGTATTTT.

J is TRBJ2-5 and V is TRBV2; TRBD2 aligns across 7 bases. From germline, CDR1 is SNHLY and CDR2 FYNNEI. Trimming cost V 4 bases and J 2 bases; bases outside gene matches: 10. This CDR3 has 16 amino acids. In DNA form, the CDR3 reads TGTGCCAGCAGTGCCCCCCAGGCACTAGCGCAAGAGACCCAGTACTTC. Its translation: CASSAPQALAQETQYF.

The gene calls are TRBV24-1 and TRBJ2-1; 7 nucleotides match TRBD2. V lost 3 bases, J lost 2 bases, and 6 bases stayed unmatched. The CDR3 spans 16 residues. Germline loops: CDR1 KGHDR, CDR2 SFDVKD. The CDR3 loop reads CATSDPAGIPYNEQFF. CDR3 in DNA: TGTGCCACCAGTGATCCAGCGGGGATTCCCTACAATGAGCAGTTCTTC.

The gene calls are TRBV10-3 and TRBJ2-5, with a possible D match to TRBD1 (6 bases). The CDR3 has 13 residues. Trimming cost V 6 bases and J 2 bases, with 10 bases left between them. Germline V CDR1 and CDR2: ENHRY, SYGVKD. CDR3 sequence: CAIRMQGQETQYF. CDR3 nucleotides: TGTGCCATCAGAATGCAGGGGCAAGAGACCCAGTACTTC.

This clone was picked up a small number of times. The chain carries TRBV18 and TRBJ1-2, with D hard to call. V shed 3 bases and J shed 5 bases, with 13 bases lying between them. The length of the CDR3 is 14 residues. CDR1 and CDR2 (germline): KGHSH, LQKENI. CDR3 DNA: TGTGCCAGCTCACCTTCGTATGGGCGTTATGGCTACACCTTC. This codes for CASSPSYGRYGYTF.

In DNA form, the CDR3 reads TGTGCCACCAACGACAGGGATCGCGGCTACACCTTC. This translates into CATNDRDRGYTF. The rearrangement links TRBV24-1 to TRBJ1-2, with 7 bases identical to TRBD1. Germline trimming cut 8 bases from V and 8 bases from J; bases unmatched to any gene: 7. The CDR3 sequence is 12 residues long. From germline, CDR1 is KGHDR and CDR2 SFDVKD.

This clone has only one observation. The rearrangement uses TRBV11-3 and TRBJ1-2; D possibly corresponds to TRBD1 (6 bases). CDR1 SGHNT and CDR2 YENEEA come from the germline V gene. V lost 5 bases and J lost 6, with 13 bases in between. The CDR3 runs to 13 residues. Here the CDR3 reads CASSAGVINGYTF. CDR3 nucleotides: TGTGCCAGCAGCGCAGGGGTGATCAATGGCTACACCTTC.

The chain couples TRBV3-1 (or the pseudogene TRBV3-2) to TRBJ2-5, with TRBD1 matching over 7 bases. The CDR3 length is 14 residues. Germline V lookup: CDR1 LGHDT, CDR2 YNNKEL (reference sequence). V lost 4 bases to trimming and J lost 2 bases; unmatched junction nucleotides: 4. Here the CDR3 DNA reads TGTGCCAGCAGCCCCCGGACAGGACAAGAGACCCAGTACTTC. Translation: CASSPRTGQETQYF.

The V call is TRBV18, the J call TRBJ2-2; a possible D gene is TRBD2 (6 bases). V lost 0 bases and J lost 4, with 15 bases in between. The germline V gene has CDR1 KGHSH and CDR2 LQKENI. The CDR3 extends over 17 amino acids. The CDR3, as DNA: TGTGCCAGCTCACCACCGGGGGGATCGCGATTCACCGGGGAGCTGTTTTTT. Its translation is CASSPPGGSRFTGELFF.

The chain is built from TRBV3-1 (or the pseudogene TRBV3-2) and TRBJ2-1; 8 nucleotides match TRBD2. CDR1 and CDR2 from the germline V gene are LGHDT and YNNKEL (reference sequence). The V segment lost 3 bases and the J segment 3 bases; nucleotides outside the gene matches: 7. The CDR3 is made up of 16 amino acids. CDR3 nucleotides: TGTGCCAGCAGCCACTTAGCCGGGAGGGACTACAATGAGCAGTTCTTC. Its translation is CASSHLAGRDYNEQFF.

In its sample, this clone was seen a few times. The rearrangement links TRBV9 to TRBJ1-6, with TRBD1 matching 8 bases. This CDR3 contains 15 residues. The V gene's germline CDR1 is SGDLS and CDR2 YYNGEE. Unmatched junction bases numbered 6, after V lost 4 bases and J lost 6 bases. For the CDR3, the DNA is TGTGCCAGCAGCACCGGACAGGGAAGTAATTCACCCCTCCACTTT. Amino acid sequence: CASSTGQGSNSPLHF.

This chain joins TRBV18 and TRBJ1-4; no clear D gene. The CDR3 extends over 14 amino acids. Germline CDR1 and CDR2: KGHSH and LQKENI. The V and J ends lost 4 bases and 5 bases respectively, with 11 bases between them. CDR3 amino acids: CASSLNSLNEKLFF. CDR3 nucleotide sequence: TGTGCCAGCTCACTTAACTCCTTAAATGAAAAACTGTTTTTT.

J is TRBJ2-4 and V is TRBV19; TRBD1 aligns across 11 bases. The CDR3 runs 15 residues. Germline V gene lookup returns CDR1 LNHDA and CDR2 SQIVND (reference sequence). The J segment lost 10 bases and the V segment lost 5 bases, leaving 10 bases of the junction unmatched. The CDR3 loop is CASSSRPGQGGIQYF. The CDR3 coding sequence is TGTGCCAGTAGTTCCAGACCGGGACAGGGGGGAATTCAGTACTTC.

The gene calls are TRBV5-4 and TRBJ1-1; the D is unclear. CDR3 length: 15 amino acids. Germline V gene lookup returns CDR1 SGHNT and CDR2 YYREEE (reference sequence). V shed 0 bases and J shed 1 base, with 10 bases lying between them. CDR3 bases: TGTGCCAGCAGCTTGGAGTTCTCCAGGAACACTGAAGCTTTCTTT. It specifies CASSLEFSRNTEAFF.